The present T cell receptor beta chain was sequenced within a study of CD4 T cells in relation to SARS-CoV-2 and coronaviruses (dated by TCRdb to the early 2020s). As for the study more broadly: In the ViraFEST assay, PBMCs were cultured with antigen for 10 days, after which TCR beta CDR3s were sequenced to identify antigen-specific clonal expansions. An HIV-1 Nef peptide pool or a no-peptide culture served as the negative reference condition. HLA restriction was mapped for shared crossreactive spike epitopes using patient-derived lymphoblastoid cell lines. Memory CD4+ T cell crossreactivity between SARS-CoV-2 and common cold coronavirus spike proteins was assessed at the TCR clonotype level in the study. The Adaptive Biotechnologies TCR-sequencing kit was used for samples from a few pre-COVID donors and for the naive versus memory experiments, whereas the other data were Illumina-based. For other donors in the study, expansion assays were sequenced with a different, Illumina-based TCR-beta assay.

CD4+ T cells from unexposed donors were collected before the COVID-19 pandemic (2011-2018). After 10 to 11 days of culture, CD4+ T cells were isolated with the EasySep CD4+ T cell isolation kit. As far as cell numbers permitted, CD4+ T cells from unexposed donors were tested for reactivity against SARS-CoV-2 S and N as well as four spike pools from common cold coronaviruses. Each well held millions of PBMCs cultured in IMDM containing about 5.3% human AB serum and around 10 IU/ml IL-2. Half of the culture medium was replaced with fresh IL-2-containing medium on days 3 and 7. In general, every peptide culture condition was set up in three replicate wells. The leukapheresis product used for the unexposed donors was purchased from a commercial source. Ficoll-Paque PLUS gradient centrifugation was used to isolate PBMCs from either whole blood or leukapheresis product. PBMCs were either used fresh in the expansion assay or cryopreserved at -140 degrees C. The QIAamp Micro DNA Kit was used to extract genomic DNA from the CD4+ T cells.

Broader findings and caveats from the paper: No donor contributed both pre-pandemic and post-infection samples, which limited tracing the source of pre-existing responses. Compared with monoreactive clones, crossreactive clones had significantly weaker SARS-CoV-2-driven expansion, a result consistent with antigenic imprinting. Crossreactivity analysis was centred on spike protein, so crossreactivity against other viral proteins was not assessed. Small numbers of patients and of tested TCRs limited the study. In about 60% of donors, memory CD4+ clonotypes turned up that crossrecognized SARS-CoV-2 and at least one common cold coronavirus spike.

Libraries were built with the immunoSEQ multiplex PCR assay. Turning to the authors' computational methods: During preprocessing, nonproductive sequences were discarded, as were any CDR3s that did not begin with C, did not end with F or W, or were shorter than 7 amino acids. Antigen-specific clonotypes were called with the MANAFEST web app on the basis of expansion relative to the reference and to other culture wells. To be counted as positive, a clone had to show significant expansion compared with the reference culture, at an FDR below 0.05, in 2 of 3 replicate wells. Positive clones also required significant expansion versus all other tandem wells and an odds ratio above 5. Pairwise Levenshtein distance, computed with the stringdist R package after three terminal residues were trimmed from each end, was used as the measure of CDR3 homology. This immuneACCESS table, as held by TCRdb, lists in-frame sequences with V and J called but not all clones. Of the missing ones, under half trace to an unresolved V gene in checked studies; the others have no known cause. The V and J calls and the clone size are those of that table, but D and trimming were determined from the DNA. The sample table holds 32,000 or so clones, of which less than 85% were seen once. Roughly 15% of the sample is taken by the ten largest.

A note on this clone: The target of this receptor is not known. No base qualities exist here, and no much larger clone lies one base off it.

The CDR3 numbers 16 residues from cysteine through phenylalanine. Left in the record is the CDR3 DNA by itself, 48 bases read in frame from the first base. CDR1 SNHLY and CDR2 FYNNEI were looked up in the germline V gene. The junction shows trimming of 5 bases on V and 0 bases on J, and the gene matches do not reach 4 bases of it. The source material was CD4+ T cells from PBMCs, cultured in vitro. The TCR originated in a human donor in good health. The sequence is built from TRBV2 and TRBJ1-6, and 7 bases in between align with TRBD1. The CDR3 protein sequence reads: CASSQGGSSYNSPLHF. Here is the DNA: TGTGCCAGCAGTCAGGGGGGGAGCTCCTATAATTCACCCCTCCACTTT.